Listed below are T cell receptor beta chains from one sample, sequenced in a study of patients and donors after allogeneic stem cell transplantation. Via MiXCR, TCRdb re-called the RT-PCR reads, giving one row per CDR3 protein. Of roughly 230,000 distinct CDR3 sequences in the sample, less than 15% were seen once. The specimen was blood, either unsorted or a sorted T cell fraction (not recorded which). The receptors derive from a human donor who was either an allogeneic HSCT recipient or a stem cell or donor lymphocyte infusion donor (not recorded which). It is not recorded whose cells these are; they may come from a transplant donor. The conserved cysteine and the conserved F or W are not part of the CDR3 here.

V: TRBV12-3/TRBV12-4
CDR3: ASSLALARRAYEQY

V: TRBV6-5
CDR3: ASSYSGTRVTDTQY

V: TRBV7-8
CDR3: ASSFGGLKVEQY

V: TRBV7-2
CDR3: ASSLGSLTYEQY

V: TRBV5-1
CDR3: ASSLQGGRPYGYT

V: TRBV25-1
CDR3: ASSGTGWAEAF

V: TRBV7-7
CDR3: ASSLGIGRGPQETQY

V: TRBV30
CDR3: AWSPLTRASF

V: TRBV27
CDR3: ASGRAGKYNEQF

V: TRBV18
CDR3: ASSPQFTGAGEQY

V: TRBV5-1
CDR3: ASSSALSANTEAF

V: TRBV19
CDR3: ASSRTGATEAF

V: TRBV6-4
CDR3: ASSEGQGGNEQF

V: TRBV6-5
CDR3: ASSYRDTIHEQY

V: TRBV20-1
CDR3: SARISGGGTYEQY

V: TRBV27
CDR3: ASSLSSPVGSTDTQY

V: TRBV11-2
CDR3: ASSSTGGKTGELF

V: TRBV10-3
CDR3: AISERQGGGYT

V: TRBV20-1
CDR3: SASFTGDGYT

V: TRBV7-8
CDR3: ASSLGVQTASLGY

V: TRBV15
CDR3: ATSRPPTARNNEKLF

V: TRBV18
CDR3: ASSPEVENIQY

V: TRBV2
CDR3: ASSEVVTGGETQY

V: TRBV24-1
CDR3: ATSSPTSGRLDEQF

V: TRBV29-1
CDR3: SVVTFPVAF

V: TRBV7-2
CDR3: ASSFNSYEQY

V: TRBV5-1
CDR3: ASRPGSAGSYEQY

V: TRBV7-2
CDR3: ASRIPQGGAF

V: TRBV3-1
CDR3: ASSRQSYNEQF

V: TRBV4-3
CDR3: ASSHDNRAYEQY